These 21 T cell receptor beta chains were sequenced from one sample in a study of breast tumors, draining lymph nodes, adjacent tissues. Axillary draining lymph nodes of breast cancer patients supplied the node samples. A single record per CDR3 protein comes from TCRdb applying MiXCR to the multiplex PCR reads. The sample has around 140,000 distinct CDR3 sequences, approximately 20% seen once; the top ten hold about 2.4%. The sequenced material came from axillary lymph node tissue. These receptors all come from a female donor with breast cancer. Some clones in this sample may be carry-over from other donors' samples.

This clonotype was seen once. The chain recombines TRBV6-5 with TRBJ2-7; 8 bases line up with TRBD2. Per the germline V gene, CDR1 is MNHEY and CDR2 is SVGAGI. CDR3 length: 15 residues. Trimming removed 3 bases from V and 0 bases from J; junction bases left unmatched: 4. The chain's CDR3 is CASSYERGSSYEQYF. CDR3 sequence (DNA): TGTGCCAGCAGTTATGAGCGGGGGAGCTCCTACGAGCAGTACTTC.

Concerning this clonotype: A clone one base away is much larger, so this may be a read error. V usage is TRBV5-6 and J usage is TRBJ2-1, with D unresolved. The CDR3 spans 15 residues. Germline CDR1 is SGHDT and CDR2 is YYEEEE. The chain's CDR3 is CASSLGPSPNNEQLF. CDR3 coding DNA: TGTGCCAGCAGCTTAGGTCCCTCCCCCAACAATGAGCAGCTCTTC.

This clonotype was seen a few times. One base away lies a much larger clone, so this may be a sequencing read error. The chain is built from TRBV20-1 and TRBJ2-5; 10 nucleotides match TRBD1. This CDR3 has 13 amino acids. Trimming removed 3 bases from V and 9 bases from J; junction bases left unmatched: 7. The germline V gene encodes CDR1 DFQATT and CDR2 SNEGSKA (reference sequence). CDR3 protein: CSASPGQGEAQYF. The CDR3 DNA reads as TGCAGTGCTAGCCCCGGACAGGGGGAGGCCCAGTACTTC.

This clonotype was recorded a few times. The rearrangement links TRBV6-2 or TRBV6-3 to TRBJ2-2, with D unresolved. This CDR3 has 13 amino acids. In germline, CDR1 is MNHEY, CDR2 SVGEGT. Trimming removed 2 bases from V and 7 bases from J, with 8 bases in between. As DNA, the CDR3 is TGTGCCAGCAGTTACGCCGACTTCGGGGAGCTGTTTTTT. This gives the protein CASSYADFGELFF.

On this clonotype itself: A much bigger clone sits one base away, suggesting this may be a read error. The V and J genes are TRBV6-6 and TRBJ2-1, with D perhaps matching TRBD1 (5 bases). The CDR3 extends over 16 amino acids. Germline CDR1 reads MNHNY; CDR2 reads SVGAGI (reference sequence). The CDR3 spells CASSLGQALSYSEQFF. In nucleotides, the CDR3 is TGTGCCAGCAGCCTGGGGCAGGCCTTATCCTACAGTGAGCAGTTCTTC.

About this clonotype itself: A much bigger clone sits one base away, suggesting this may be a read error. The CDR3 does not close with the conserved phenylalanine or tryptophan, likely indicating a read error. The chain employs TRBV11-2 and TRBJ2-1; D unresolved. The CDR3 has 13 amino acids. Germline V lookup: CDR1 SGHAT, CDR2 FQNNGV. Trimming shortened V by 4 bases and J by 4 bases, and 8 bases separated the two germline ends. This CDR3 is CASSSQIYNEQFL. The CDR3 DNA reads TGTGCCAGCAGCTCACAGATTTACAATGAGCAGTTCCTC.

Of note for this clonotype: This CDR3 fails to terminate in the conserved phenylalanine or tryptophan, so it likely reflects a read error. This chain links TRBV5-4 with TRBJ2-5; possible D gene TRBD2, 5 bases. Deletions cut 4 bases from V and 4 bases from J, with 23 bases between. CDR1 and CDR2 (germline): SGHNT, YYREEE (reference sequence). CDR3 length: 17 residues. DNA of the CDR3: TGTGCCAGCAGCCACCTCAGAGCGGAGGCCGGAGGAGAGACCCAGTACTCC. Protein product: CASSHLRAEAGGETQYS.

This clonotype appeared many times. The chain links TRBV3-1 to TRBJ1-3; 11 nucleotides match TRBD1. V gave up 5 bases and J gave up 1 base; unmatched junction bases: 7. Germline CDR1 is LGHDT and CDR2 is YNNKEL (reference sequence). The CDR3 is 17 amino acids. CDR3 loop: CASSTPGTGGSGNTIYF. CDR3 nucleotide sequence: TGTGCCAGCAGCACGCCCGGGACAGGGGGTTCTGGAAACACCATATATTTT.

The rearrangement uses TRBV6-2 or TRBV6-3 and TRBJ1-5, with D perhaps matching TRBD1 (5 bases). V was cut by 4 bases and J by 5 bases, with 12 bases left in between. Germline CDR1 reads MNHEY; CDR2 reads SVGEGT. This CDR3 contains 14 residues. CDR3 amino acids: CASSSTGGDQPQHF. The CDR3 DNA reads TGTGCCAGCAGTTCAACAGGTGGGGATCAGCCCCAGCATTTT.

This clonotype was seen many times. CDR3 loop: CSIGTGRYEQYF. The CDR3 nucleotides are TGCAGTATAGGGACAGGGAGGTACGAGCAGTACTTC. The rearrangement uses TRBV20-1 and TRBJ2-7, with 9 bases aligning to TRBD1. The length of the CDR3 is 12 residues. Germline CDR1 and CDR2: DFQATT and SNEGSKA (reference sequence). V lost 8 bases, J lost 4 bases, and 6 bases stayed unmatched.

This clonotype is deemed medium-sized. The chain joins TRBV2 to TRBJ2-7; 9 positions match TRBD1. V gave up 7 bases and J gave up 7 bases; unmatched junction bases: 14. Germline values: CDR1 SNHLY, CDR2 FYNNEI. CDR3 length: 15 amino acids. CDR3 protein: CASTRGTGKSLEQYF. The CDR3 nucleotides read TGTGCCAGCACCCGAGGGACAGGGAAGTCGTTAGAGCAGTACTTC.

This clonotype was counted at least ten times. The rearrangement joins TRBV4-3 to TRBJ2-7, with D uncertain. Trimming left V 0 bases short and J 5 bases short, with 14 bases between. This CDR3 has 15 amino acids. Germline loops: CDR1 LGHNA, CDR2 YSLEER. The CDR3 DNA follows: TGCGCCAGCAGCCAAGATAGGCTCTTGTCGGACGAGCAGTACTTC. This sequence encodes CASSQDRLLSDEQYF.

This sequence joins TRBV29-1 and TRBJ1-5; no clear D. Trimming took off 0 bases at V and 2 bases at J, with 17 bases between the two ends. The CDR3 is made up of 17 amino acids. The germline CDR1 and CDR2 sequences are SQVTM and ANQGSEA. The CDR3 is CSVEDLKFVGGNQPQHF. The CDR3, as DNA: TGCAGCGTTGAAGATCTAAAGTTCGTTGGAGGCAATCAGCCCCAGCATTTT.

The table lists this clonotype with a few counts. The J gene is TRBJ2-7, the V gene TRBV6-2 or TRBV6-3; D remains ambiguous. The germline V gene encodes CDR1 MNHEY and CDR2 SVGEGT. Trimming took off 5 bases at V and 0 bases at J, with 20 bases between the two ends. This CDR3 has 17 amino acids. The CDR3 is CASSHPPTGLFSYEQYF. The CDR3 nucleotides read TGTGCCAGCAGTCACCCCCCGACTGGTTTGTTCTCCTACGAGCAGTACTTC.

This clonotype was recorded many times. This chain joins TRBV19 and TRBJ1-5, with D possibly matching TRBD1 (5 bases). CDR1 and CDR2 from the germline V gene are LNHDA and SQIVND (reference sequence). The CDR3 consists of 13 residues. V lost 7 bases, J lost 5 bases, and 12 bases lay in between. The CDR3 nucleotides are TGTGCCAGTAAAGAGGCAGGGCATCAGCCCCAGCATTTT. Residues: CASKEAGHQPQHF.

This clonotype was detected many times. This chain connects TRBV6-5 to TRBJ1-5; TRBD1 is a possible D gene (6 bases). Germline V gene sequence: CDR1 MNHEY, CDR2 SVGAGI. Trimming removed 5 bases from V and 3 bases from J, with 11 bases in between. The CDR3 runs to 14 residues. CDR3 in amino acids: CASSMTGPNQPQHF. CDR3 bases: TGTGCCAGCAGTATGACAGGCCCCAATCAGCCCCAGCATTTT.

This rearrangement joins TRBV15 to TRBJ2-4; tentatively, D is TRBD2 (6 bases). The CDR3 loop spans 15 amino acids. Germline lookup yields CDR1 LNHNV and CDR2 YYDKDF (reference sequence). Trimming cost V 3 bases and J 1 base, with 10 bases left between them. The CDR3 loop reads CATSRAGLAKNIQYF. The DNA for the CDR3 is TGTGCCACCAGCAGGGCGGGACTGGCCAAAAACATTCAGTACTTC.

This clonotype was recorded many times. This chain uses TRBV15 with TRBJ2-5, with a possible D match to TRBD1 (6 bases). Germline V lookup: CDR1 LNHNV, CDR2 YYDKDF (reference sequence). CDR3 length: 15 amino acids. The V end lost 2 bases, the J end lost 5 bases, and 15 bases lay between the germline ends. This chain's CDR3 is CATSRSSDSWETQYF. Here the CDR3 DNA reads TGTGCCACCAGCAGAAGCTCGGACAGCTGGGAGACCCAGTACTTC.

The table lists this clonotype with many counts. The chain carries TRBV20-1 and TRBJ2-1; D call uncertain. The CDR3 is made up of 11 amino acids. Germline CDR1 and CDR2: DFQATT and SNEGSKA (reference sequence). V lost 1 base and J 4 bases, leaving 2 bases between the germline ends. CDR3 sequence (DNA): TGCAGTGCTAGAGGTTACAATGAGCAGTTCTTC. Encoded protein: CSARGYNEQFF.

Regarding this clonotype: With a much larger clone just one base away, this may be a read error. The V and J genes are TRBV7-6 and TRBJ2-7, with 9 bases matching TRBD1. CDR3 size: 15 residues. The germline CDR1 and CDR2 sequences are SGHVS and FNYEAQ. CDR3 loop: CAGSSEQGAAYEQYF. CDR3 in DNA: TGTGCCGGCAGCTCCGAACAGGGGGCCGCCTACGAGCAGTACTTC.

This chain joins TRBV27 and TRBJ1-1; possible D gene TRBD1, 6 bases. Germline V gives CDR1 MNHEY, CDR2 SMNVEV (reference sequence). Trimming removed 3 bases at V and 1 base at J, with 9 bases between. This CDR3 is 14 amino acids long. CDR3 residues: CASSLGGANTEAFF. The CDR3 nucleotides are TGTGCCAGCAGTTTGGGGGGGGCGAACACTGAAGCTTTCTTT.